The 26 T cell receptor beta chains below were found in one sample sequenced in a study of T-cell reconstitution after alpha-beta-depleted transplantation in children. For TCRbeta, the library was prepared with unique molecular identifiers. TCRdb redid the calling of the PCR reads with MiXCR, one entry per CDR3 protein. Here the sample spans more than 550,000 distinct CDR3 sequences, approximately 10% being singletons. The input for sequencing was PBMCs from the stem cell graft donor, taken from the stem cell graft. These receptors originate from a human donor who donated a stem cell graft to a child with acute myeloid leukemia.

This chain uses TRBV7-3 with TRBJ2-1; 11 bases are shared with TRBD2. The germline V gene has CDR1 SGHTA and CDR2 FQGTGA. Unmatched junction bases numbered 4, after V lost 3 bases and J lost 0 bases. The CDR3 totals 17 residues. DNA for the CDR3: TGTGCCAGCAGCTTTGGACTAGCGGGTTCCTCCTACAATGAGCAGTTCTTC. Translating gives CASSFGLAGSSYNEQFF.

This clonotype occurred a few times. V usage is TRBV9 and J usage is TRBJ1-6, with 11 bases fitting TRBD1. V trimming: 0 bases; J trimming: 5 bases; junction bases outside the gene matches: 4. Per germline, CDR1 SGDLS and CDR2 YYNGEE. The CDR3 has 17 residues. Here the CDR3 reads CASSVAGQGADNSPLHF. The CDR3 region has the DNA TGTGCCAGCAGCGTAGCTGGACAGGGGGCGGATAATTCACCCCTCCACTTT.

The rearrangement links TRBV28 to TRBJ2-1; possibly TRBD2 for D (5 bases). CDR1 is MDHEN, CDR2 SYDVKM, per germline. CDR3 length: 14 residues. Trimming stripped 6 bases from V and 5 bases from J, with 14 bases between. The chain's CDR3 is CASSYRTGNNEQFF. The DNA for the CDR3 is TGTGCCAGCAGCTACCGGACTGGAAACAATGAGCAGTTCTTC. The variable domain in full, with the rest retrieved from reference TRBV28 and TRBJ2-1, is DVKVTQSSRYLVKRTGEKVFLECVQDMDHENMFWYRQDPGLGLRLIYFSYDVKMKEKGDIPEGYSVSREKKERFSLILESASTNQTSMYLCASSYRTGNNEQFFGPGTRLTVL.

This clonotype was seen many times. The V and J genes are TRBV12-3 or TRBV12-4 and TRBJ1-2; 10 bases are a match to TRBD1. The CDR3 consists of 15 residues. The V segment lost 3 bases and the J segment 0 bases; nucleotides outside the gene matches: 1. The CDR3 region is CASSFGQGANYGYTF. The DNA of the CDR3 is TGTGCCAGCAGTTTCGGACAGGGGGCTAACTATGGCTACACCTTC.

The CDR3 sequence is CASTPDYGYTF. CDR3 bases: TGTGCCAGCACCCCTGACTATGGCTACACCTTC. The J gene is TRBJ1-2, the V gene TRBV12-3 or TRBV12-4; the D is unclear. The CDR3 totals 11 residues. The V end lost 7 bases, the J end lost 3 bases, and 6 bases lay between the germline ends.

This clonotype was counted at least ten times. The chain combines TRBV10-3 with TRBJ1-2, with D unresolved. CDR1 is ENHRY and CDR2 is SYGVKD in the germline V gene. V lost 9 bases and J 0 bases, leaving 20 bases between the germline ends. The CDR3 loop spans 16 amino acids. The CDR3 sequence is CAIPAGVSESNYGYTF. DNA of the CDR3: TGTGCCATTCCAGCGGGAGTGTCGGAGTCTAACTATGGCTACACCTTC.

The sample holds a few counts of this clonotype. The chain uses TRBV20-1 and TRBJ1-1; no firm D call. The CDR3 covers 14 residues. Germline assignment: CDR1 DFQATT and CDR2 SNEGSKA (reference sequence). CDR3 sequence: CTPSEGIMNTEAFF. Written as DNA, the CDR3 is TGCACCCCCTCTGAAGGGATCATGAACACTGAAGCTTTCTTT.

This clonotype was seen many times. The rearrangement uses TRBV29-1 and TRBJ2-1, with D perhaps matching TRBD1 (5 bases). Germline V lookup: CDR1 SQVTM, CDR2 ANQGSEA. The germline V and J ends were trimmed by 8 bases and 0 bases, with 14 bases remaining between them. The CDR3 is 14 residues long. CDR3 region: CSTSTASSYNEQFF. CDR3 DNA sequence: TGCAGCACTTCGACAGCGAGCTCCTACAATGAGCAGTTCTTC.

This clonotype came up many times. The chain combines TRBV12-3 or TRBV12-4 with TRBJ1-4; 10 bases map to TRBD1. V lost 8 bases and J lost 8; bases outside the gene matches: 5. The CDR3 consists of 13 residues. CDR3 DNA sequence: TGTGCCAGCGGGACAGGGGTAGGCGAAAAACTGTTTTTT. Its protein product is CASGTGVGEKLFF.

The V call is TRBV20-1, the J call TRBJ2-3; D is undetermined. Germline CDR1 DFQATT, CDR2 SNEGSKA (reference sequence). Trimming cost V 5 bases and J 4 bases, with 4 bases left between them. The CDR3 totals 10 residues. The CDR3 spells CSAVPDTQYF. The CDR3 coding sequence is TGCAGTGCTGTACCAGATACGCAGTATTTT.

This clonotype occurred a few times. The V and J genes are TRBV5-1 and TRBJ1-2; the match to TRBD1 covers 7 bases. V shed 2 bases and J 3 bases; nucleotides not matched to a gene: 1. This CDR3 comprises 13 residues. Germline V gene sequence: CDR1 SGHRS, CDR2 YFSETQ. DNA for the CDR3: TGCGCCAGCAGCTTCCAGGGGGACTATGGCTACACCTTC. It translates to CASSFQGDYGYTF.

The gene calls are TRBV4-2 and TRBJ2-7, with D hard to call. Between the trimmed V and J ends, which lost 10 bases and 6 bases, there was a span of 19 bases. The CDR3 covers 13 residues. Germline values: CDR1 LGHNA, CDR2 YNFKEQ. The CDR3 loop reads CAMGPGLPCEQYF. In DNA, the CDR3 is TGTGCCATGGGCCCCGGGCTACCCTGCGAGCAGTACTTC.

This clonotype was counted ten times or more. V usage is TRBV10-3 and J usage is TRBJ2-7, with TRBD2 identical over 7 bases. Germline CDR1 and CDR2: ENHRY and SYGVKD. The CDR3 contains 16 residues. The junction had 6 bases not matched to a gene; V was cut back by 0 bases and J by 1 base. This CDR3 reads CAISESGGAGSYEQYF. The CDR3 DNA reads TGTGCCATCAGTGAGTCGGGAGGGGCGGGATCCTACGAGCAGTACTTC.

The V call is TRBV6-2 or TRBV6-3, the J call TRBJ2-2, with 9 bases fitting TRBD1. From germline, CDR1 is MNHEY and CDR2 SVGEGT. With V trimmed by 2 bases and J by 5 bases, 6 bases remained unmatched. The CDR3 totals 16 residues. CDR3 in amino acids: CASSYTRQGGTGELFF. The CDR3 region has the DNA TGTGCCAGCAGTTACACACGACAGGGGGGGACCGGGGAGCTGTTTTTT.

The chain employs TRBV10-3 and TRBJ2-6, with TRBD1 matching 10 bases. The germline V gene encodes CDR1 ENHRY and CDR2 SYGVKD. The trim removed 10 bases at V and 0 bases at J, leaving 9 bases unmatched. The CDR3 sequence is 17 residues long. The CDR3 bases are TGTGCCACATTGCTGGGGACAGGGGACTCTGGGGCCAACGTCCTGACTTTC. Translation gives CATLLGTGDSGANVLTF.

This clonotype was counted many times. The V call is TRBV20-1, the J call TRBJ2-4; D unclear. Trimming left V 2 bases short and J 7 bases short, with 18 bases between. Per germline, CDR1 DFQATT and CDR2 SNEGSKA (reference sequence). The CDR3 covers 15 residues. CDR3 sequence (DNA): TGCAGTGCTAGAACCCCCTCGATTGGGGTTAACATTCAGTACTTC. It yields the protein CSARTPSIGVNIQYF.

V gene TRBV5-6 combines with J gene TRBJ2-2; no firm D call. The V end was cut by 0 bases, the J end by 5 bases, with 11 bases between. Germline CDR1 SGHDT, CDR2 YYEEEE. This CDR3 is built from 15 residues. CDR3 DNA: TGTGCCAGCAGCTTGGCGGGCCACCGGACCGGGGAGCTGTTTTTT. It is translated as CASSLAGHRTGELFF.

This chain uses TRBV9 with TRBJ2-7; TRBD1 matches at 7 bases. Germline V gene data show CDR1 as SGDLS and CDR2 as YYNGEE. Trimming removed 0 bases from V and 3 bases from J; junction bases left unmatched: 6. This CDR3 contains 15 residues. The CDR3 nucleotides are TGTGCCAGCAGCGTAGCTGCAGGGGGTCTCTACGAGCAGTACTTC. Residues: CASSVAAGGLYEQYF.

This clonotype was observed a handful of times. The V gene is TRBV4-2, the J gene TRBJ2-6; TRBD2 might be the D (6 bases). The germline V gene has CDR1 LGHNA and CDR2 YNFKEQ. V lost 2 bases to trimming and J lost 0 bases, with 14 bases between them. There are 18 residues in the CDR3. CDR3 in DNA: TGTGCCAGCAGCCAAATAGCGGTTGGGCTCTCTGGGGCCAACGTCCTGACTTTC. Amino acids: CASSQIAVGLSGANVLTF.

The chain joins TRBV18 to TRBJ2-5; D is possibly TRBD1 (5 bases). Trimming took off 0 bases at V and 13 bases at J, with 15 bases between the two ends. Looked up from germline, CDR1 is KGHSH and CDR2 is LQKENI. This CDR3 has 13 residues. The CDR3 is CASSPPPPRGPYF. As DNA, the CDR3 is TGTGCCAGCTCACCACCGCCTCCTAGGGGTCCGTACTTC.

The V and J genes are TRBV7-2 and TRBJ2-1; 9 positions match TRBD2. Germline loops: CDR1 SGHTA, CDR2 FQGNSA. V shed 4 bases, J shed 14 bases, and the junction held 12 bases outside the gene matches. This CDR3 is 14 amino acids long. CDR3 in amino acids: CASSSETGSGRKFF. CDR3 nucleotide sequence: TGTGCCAGCAGCTCGGAAACTGGTAGCGGGAGAAAGTTCTTC. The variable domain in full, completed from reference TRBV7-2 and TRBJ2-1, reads GAGVSQSPSNKVTEKGKDVELRCDPISGHTALYWYRQSLGQGLEFLIYFQGNSAPDKSGLPSDRFSAERTGGSVSTLTIQRTQQEDSAVYLCASSSETGSGRKFFGPGTRLTVL.

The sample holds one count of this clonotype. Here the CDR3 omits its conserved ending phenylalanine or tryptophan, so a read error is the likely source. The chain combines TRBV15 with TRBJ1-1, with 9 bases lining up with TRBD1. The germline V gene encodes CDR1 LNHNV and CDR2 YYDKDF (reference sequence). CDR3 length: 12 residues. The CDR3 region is CTRDRGDTEAFS. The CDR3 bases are TGTACACGAGACAGGGGGGACACTGAAGCTTTCTCT.

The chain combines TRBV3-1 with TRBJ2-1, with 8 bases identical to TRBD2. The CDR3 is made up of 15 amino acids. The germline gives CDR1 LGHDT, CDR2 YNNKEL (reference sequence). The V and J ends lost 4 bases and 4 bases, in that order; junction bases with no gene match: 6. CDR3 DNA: TGTGCCAGCAGCCTCCCGGGGGGGGTTTACAATGAGCAGTTCTTC. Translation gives CASSLPGGVYNEQFF.

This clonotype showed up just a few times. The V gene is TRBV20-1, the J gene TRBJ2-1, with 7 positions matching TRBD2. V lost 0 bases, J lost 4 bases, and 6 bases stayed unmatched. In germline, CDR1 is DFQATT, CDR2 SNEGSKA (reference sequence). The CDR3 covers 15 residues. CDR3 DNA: TGCAGTGCTAGAGAAACGGGGGGAAAGTACAATGAGCAGTTCTTC. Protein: CSARETGGKYNEQFF.

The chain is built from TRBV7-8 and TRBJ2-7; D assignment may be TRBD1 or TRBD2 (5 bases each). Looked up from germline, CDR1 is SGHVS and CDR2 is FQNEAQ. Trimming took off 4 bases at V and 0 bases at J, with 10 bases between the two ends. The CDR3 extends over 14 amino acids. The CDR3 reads CASSSSGTSYEQYF. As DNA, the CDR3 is TGTGCCAGCAGCTCCTCCGGGACCTCCTACGAGCAGTACTTC.

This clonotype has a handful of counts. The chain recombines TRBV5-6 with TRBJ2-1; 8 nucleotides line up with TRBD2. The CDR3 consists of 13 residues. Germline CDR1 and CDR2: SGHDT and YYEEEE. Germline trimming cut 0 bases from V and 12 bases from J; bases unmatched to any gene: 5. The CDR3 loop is CASSLAGAGAQFF. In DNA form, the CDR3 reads TGTGCCAGCAGCTTGGCAGGAGCGGGAGCGCAGTTCTTC.